This T cell receptor beta chain originates from a study of T-cell memory formation after mild COVID-19. Study-wide background: TCR clusters showed largely donor specificity. Whole-study findings and limits: Clones that shrank (day 15 to 85) were balanced CD4/CD8, whereas later expanders leaned CD4+.

In the case of this clonotype: What it binds is unknown.

This CDR3 spans 15 amino acids. With 4 bases clipped from V and 6 bases from J, the junction kept 10 bases outside the gene matches. Per the germline V gene, CDR1 is SQVTM and CDR2 is ANQGSEA. One entry per CDR3 protein results from TCRdb running MiXCR on the 5' RACE reads. The table has some 97,000 distinct CDR3 sequences, 11% seen once. This sequence joins TRBV29-1 and TRBJ2-3; 10 nucleotides line up with TRBD2. The sequence was obtained from a man aged 18 to 29 who had mild COVID-19 (a few samples of this study predate the infection). Cell type and time point are not known. Sequenced sample: PBMCs or a T cell subset sorted from them (not recorded which). CDR3 in DNA: TGCAGCGTTGGGTCTAGCGGGGGCCTATGGGATACGCAGTATTTT. This codes for CSVGSSGGLWDTQYF.